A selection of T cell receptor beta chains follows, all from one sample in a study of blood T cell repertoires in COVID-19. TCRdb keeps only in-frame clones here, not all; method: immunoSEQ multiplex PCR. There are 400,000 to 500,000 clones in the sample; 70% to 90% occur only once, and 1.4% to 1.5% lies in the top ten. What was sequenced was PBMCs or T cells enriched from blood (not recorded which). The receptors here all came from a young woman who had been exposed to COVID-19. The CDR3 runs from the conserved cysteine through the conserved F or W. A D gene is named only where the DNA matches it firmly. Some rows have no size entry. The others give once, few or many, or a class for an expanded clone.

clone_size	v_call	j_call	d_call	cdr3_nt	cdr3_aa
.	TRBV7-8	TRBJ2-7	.	TGTGCCAGCAGCTCAACCTACGAGCAGTACTTC	CASSSTYEQYF
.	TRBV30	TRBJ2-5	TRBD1	TGTGCCTGGAGTAGCCTTGGGACAGTCCAAGAGACCCAGTACTTC	CAWSSLGTVQETQYF
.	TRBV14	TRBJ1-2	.	TGTGCCAGCAGCCGGGACATCGGCTACACCTTC	CASSRDIGYTF
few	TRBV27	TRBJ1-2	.	TGTGCCACCCGGGGAGGGTACGTTGGCTACACCTTC	CATRGGYVGYTF
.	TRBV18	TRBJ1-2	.	TGTGCCAGCTCACCATCGGTAGTCTATGGCTACACCTTC	CASSPSVVYGYTF
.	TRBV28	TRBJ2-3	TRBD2	TGTGCCAGCAGTCCCAAGACTAGCGGGAGGGCCCTTCGATATGCAGATACGCAGTATTTT	CASSPKTSGRALRYADTQYF
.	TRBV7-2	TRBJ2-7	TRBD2	TGTGCCAGCAGTTCCATAGCGGGGGAATACGAGCAGTACTTC	CASSSIAGEYEQYF
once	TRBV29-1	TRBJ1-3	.	TGCAGCGTTGGGGTGGGGAGCTCTGGAAACACCATATATTTT	CSVGVGSSGNTIYF
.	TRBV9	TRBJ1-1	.	TGTGCCAGCCAGCAGTCCTCAGGGAACACTGAAGCTTTCTTT	CASQQSSGNTEAFF
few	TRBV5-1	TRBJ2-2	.	TGCGCCAGCAGCGCGGGGAGCGGAAAGAACACCGGGGAGCTGTTTTTT	CASSAGSGKNTGELFF
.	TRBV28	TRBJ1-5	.	TGTGCCAGCAGGCCTACAGGGTTCCTGAATCAGCCCCAGCATTTT	CASRPTGFLNQPQHF
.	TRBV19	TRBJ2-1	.	TGTGCCAGTAGTGGAGCGTACAATGAGCAGTTCTTC	CASSGAYNEQFF
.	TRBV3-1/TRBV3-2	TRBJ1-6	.	TGTGCCAGCAGCCCCGGAGGGGCCTATTCACCCCTCCACTTT	CASSPGGAYSPLHF
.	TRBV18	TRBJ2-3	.	TGTGCCAGCTCACCAGTACGGGGAGGTAGCTTGACAGATACGCAGTATTTT	CASSPVRGGSLTDTQYF
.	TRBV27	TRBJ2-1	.	TGTGCCAGCAGTCCACTAAATCCCGCTACCGCTGAGCAGTTCTTC	CASSPLNPATAEQFF
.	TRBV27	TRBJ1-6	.	TGTGCCAGCGCGTCGGAGGTTGGGTCACCCCTCCACTTT	CASASEVGSPLHF
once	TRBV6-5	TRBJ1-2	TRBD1	TGTGCCAGCAGTTACTCGGGACAGGGGGCCAATGGCTACACCTTC	CASSYSGQGANGYTF
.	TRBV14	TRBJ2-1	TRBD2	TGTGCCAGCAGCCAAGTCGGGGGGGCAACCTACAATGAGCAGTTCTTC	CASSQVGGATYNEQFF
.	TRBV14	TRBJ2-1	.	TGTGCCAGCAGCTCGACGACAGACAGCGTTGAGCAGTTCTTC	CASSSTTDSVEQFF